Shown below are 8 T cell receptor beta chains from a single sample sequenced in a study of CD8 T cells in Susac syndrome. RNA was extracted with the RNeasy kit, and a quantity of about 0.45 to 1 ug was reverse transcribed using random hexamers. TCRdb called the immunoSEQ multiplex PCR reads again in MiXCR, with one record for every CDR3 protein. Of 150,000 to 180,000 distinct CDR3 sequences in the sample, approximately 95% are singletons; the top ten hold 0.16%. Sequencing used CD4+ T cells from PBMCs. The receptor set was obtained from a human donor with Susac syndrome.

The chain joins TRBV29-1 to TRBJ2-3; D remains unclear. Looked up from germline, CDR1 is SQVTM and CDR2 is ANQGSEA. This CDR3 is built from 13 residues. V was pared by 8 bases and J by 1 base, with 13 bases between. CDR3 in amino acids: CSTSLGGTDTQYF. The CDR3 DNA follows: TGCAGCACGTCCCTGGGCGGCACAGATACGCAGTATTTT.

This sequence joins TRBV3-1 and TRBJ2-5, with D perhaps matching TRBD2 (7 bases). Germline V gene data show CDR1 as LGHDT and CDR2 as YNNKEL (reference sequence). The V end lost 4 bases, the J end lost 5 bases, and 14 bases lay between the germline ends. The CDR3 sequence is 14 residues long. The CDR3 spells CASSPFGGLETQYF. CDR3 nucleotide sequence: TGTGCCAGCAGCCCTTTCGGGGGGCTGGAGACCCAGTACTTC.

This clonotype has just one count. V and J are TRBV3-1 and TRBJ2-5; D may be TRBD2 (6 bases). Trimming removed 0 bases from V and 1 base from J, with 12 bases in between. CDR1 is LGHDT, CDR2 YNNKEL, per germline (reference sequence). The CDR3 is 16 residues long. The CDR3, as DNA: TGTGCCAGCAGCCAAGATACGGCGGGGACCCAAGAGACCCAGTACTTC. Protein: CASSQDTAGTQETQYF.

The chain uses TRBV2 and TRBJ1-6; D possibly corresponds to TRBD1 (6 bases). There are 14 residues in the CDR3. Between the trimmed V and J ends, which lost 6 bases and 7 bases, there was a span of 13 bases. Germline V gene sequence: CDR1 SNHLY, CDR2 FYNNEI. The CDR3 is CASRSDSPNSPLHF. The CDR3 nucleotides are TGTGCCAGCAGGTCGGACAGCCCAAATTCACCCCTCCACTTT.

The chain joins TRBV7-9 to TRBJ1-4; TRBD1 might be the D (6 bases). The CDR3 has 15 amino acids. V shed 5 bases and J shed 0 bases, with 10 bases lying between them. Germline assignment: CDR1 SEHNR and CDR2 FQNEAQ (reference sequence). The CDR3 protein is CASSTNRATNEKLFF. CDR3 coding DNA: TGTGCCAGCAGCACGAACAGGGCAACTAATGAAAAACTGTTTTTT. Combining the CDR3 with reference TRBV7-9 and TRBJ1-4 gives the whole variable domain DTGVSQNPRHKITKRGQNVTFRCDPISEHNRLYWYRQTLGQGPEFLTYFQNEAQLEKSRLLSDRFSAERPKGSFSTLEIQRTEQGDSAMYLCASSTNRATNEKLFFGSGTQLSVL.

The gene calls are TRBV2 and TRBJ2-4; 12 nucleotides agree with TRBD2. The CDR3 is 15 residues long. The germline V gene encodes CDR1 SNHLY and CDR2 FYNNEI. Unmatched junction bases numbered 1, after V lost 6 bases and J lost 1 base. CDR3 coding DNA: TGTGCCAGCAGGGGGACTAGCGGGGCCAAAAACATTCAGTACTTC. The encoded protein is CASRGTSGAKNIQYF.

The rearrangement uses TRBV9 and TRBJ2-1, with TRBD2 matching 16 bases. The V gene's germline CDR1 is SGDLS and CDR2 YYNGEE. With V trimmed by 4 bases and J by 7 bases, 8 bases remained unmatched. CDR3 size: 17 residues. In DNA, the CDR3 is TGTGCCAGCAGCCCGGGACTAGCGGGGGGGATGTTTAATGAGCAGTTCTTC. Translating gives CASSPGLAGGMFNEQFF.

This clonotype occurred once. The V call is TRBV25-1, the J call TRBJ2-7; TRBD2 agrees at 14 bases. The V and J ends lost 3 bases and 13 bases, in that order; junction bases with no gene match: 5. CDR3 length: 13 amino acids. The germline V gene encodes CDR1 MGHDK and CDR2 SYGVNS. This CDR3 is CASSEGLAGAPYF. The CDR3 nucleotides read TGTGCCAGCAGTGAGGGACTAGCGGGGGCCCCATACTTC.